One and the same sample provided the 7 T cell receptor beta chains below, sequenced in a study of somatic mutations in cytotoxic T cells in rheumatoid arthritis. This table comes from immunoSEQ multiplex PCR, and its TCRdb copy is limited to in-frame clones, with some not included. The sample holds 18,000 or so clones, roughly 87% seen once. Sequencing was done on a sample of CD8+ T cells sorted from blood. Receptors originate from an adult with rheumatoid arthritis.

This clone was observed a single time. The chain links TRBV10-3 to TRBJ2-6; 12 nucleotides align to TRBD1. Germline-derived CDR1 and CDR2 are ENHRY and SYGVKD. This CDR3 comprises 19 residues. V lost 2 bases, J lost 1 base, and 6 bases stayed unmatched. CDR3 sequence reads: CAISELLGQGASGANVLTF. The CDR3 DNA reads as TGTGCCATCAGTGAGCTCCTGGGACAGGGGGCATCTGGGGCCAACGTCCTGACTTTC.

The chain combines TRBV27 with TRBJ2-1, with 14 bases lining up with TRBD2. The germline V gene encodes CDR1 MNHEY and CDR2 SMNVEV (reference sequence). V lost 5 bases and J lost 10; bases outside the gene matches: 7. There are 15 residues in the CDR3. The CDR3, as DNA: TGTGCCAGCAGTCCTGGGACTAGCGGGAGTGAGGAGCAGTTCTTC. Translation: CASSPGTSGSEEQFF.

The V and J genes are TRBV7-2 and TRBJ2-1; TRBD2 aligns across 7 bases. This CDR3 spans 14 amino acids. V lost 5 bases and J lost 6; bases outside the gene matches: 7. Germline lookup yields CDR1 SGHTA and CDR2 FQGNSA. CDR3 coding DNA: TGTGCCAGCAGCATCTCTAGCGGACTCAATGAGCAGTTCTTC. As protein: CASSISSGLNEQFF.

The J gene is TRBJ2-7, the V gene TRBV7-9, with D tentatively TRBD1 (5 bases). The germline V gene encodes CDR1 SEHNR and CDR2 FQNEAQ (reference sequence). The CDR3 has 13 amino acids. Trimming took 4 bases from V and 0 from J, leaving 7 bases between them. CDR3 coding DNA: TGTGCCAGCAGCTCAGGGAACTCCTACGAGCAGTACTTC. Protein: CASSSGNSYEQYF.

The rearrangement links TRBV27 to TRBJ2-1; D gene uncertain. V was pared by 0 bases and J by 4 bases, with 7 bases between. The germline V gene encodes CDR1 MNHEY and CDR2 SMNVEV (reference sequence). The length of the CDR3 is 14 residues. CDR3 residues: CASSLSLGYNEQFF. CDR3 nucleotides: TGTGCCAGCAGTTTATCCCTGGGTTACAATGAGCAGTTCTTC.

J is TRBJ2-1 and V is TRBV6-5; the D gene is possibly TRBD1 (5 bases). The CDR3 is made up of 12 amino acids. V was clipped by 6 bases and J by 10 bases, with 13 bases between them. CDR1 and CDR2 from the germline V gene are MNHEY and SVGAGI. As DNA, the CDR3 is TGTGCCAGCAGCCGATCACAGGACGAGCAGTTCTTC. This gives the protein CASSRSQDEQFF.

The rearrangement joins TRBV2 to TRBJ2-7; D unresolved. Germline CDR1 is SNHLY and CDR2 is FYNNEI. CDR3 length: 10 amino acids. V was cut by 4 bases and J by 4 bases, with 2 bases left in between. The DNA for the CDR3 is TGTGCCAGCAGTGGATACGAGCAGTACTTC. Protein: CASSGYEQYF.